The rows below give T cell receptor beta chains drawn from one sample of a study of blood T cell repertoires in COVID-19. The protocol was immunoSEQ multiplex PCR, while the TCRdb copy is restricted to in-frame clones and leaves out a portion. The repertoire includes roughly 90,000 clones, around 80% of them detected once, and approximately 34% sits in the top ten. The source material was peripheral blood. The receptors shown here come from a woman older than 75 with active or convalescent COVID-19. CDR3s include the opening cysteine and the closing phenylalanine or tryptophan. The D gene is left open where the match is weak. Part of the rows lack a size; the others show once, few, many or a class for expanded clones.

v_call: TRBV12-2; clone_size: -; d_call: -; j_call: TRBJ1-2; cdr3_nt: TGTGCAAGTCGCTTTCTCGGGATCGATGGCTACACCTTC; cdr3_aa: CASRFLGIDGYTF
v_call: TRBV19; clone_size: few; d_call: TRBD1; j_call: TRBJ2-2; cdr3_nt: TGTGCCAGTAGTATTCAAGGGGGCGCAGGCACCGGGGAGCTGTTTTTT; cdr3_aa: CASSIQGGAGTGELFF
v_call: TRBV11-3; clone_size: -; d_call: -; j_call: TRBJ2-1; cdr3_nt: TGTGCCAGCAGCCCAAAGGCGGATAAGAATGAGCAGTTCTTC; cdr3_aa: CASSPKADKNEQFF
v_call: TRBV28; clone_size: -; d_call: TRBD2; j_call: TRBJ2-5; cdr3_nt: TGTGCCAGCAGTTTAGGTGGGACTAGTTCATTCTCGTGGGAGACCCAGTACTTC; cdr3_aa: CASSLGGTSSFSWETQYF
v_call: TRBV19; clone_size: -; d_call: TRBD2; j_call: TRBJ2-1; cdr3_nt: TGTGCCAGTAGTATGCGGACTAGCCTCAATGAGCAGTTCTTC; cdr3_aa: CASSMRTSLNEQFF
v_call: TRBV7-3; clone_size: -; d_call: -; j_call: TRBJ2-7; cdr3_nt: TGTGCCAGCAGCTTAAAGTTAGTTCCCCCCGTGAAGCGTCCCTACTACGAGCAGTACTTC; cdr3_aa: CASSLKLVPPVKRPYYEQYF
v_call: TRBV5-1; clone_size: -; d_call: TRBD1; j_call: TRBJ1-2; cdr3_nt: TGCGCCAGCAGCTTGGCCGTGGGGGACAGGGGTCATGGCTACACCTTC; cdr3_aa: CASSLAVGDRGHGYTF
v_call: TRBV5-1; clone_size: -; d_call: TRBD2; j_call: TRBJ2-3; cdr3_nt: TGCGCCAGCAGCCTAGCGGGACCCACAGATACGCAGTATTTT; cdr3_aa: CASSLAGPTDTQYF
v_call: TRBV6-5; clone_size: once; d_call: -; j_call: TRBJ2-7; cdr3_nt: TGTGCCAGCAGTTACTCGAGAAGCTACGAGCAGTACTTC; cdr3_aa: CASSYSRSYEQYF
v_call: TRBV12-5; clone_size: -; d_call: -; j_call: TRBJ2-7; cdr3_nt: TGTGCTAGTGGTTTGCCCCACCAGGGGGGCGAGCAGTACTTC; cdr3_aa: CASGLPHQGGEQYF
v_call: TRBV19; clone_size: -; d_call: -; j_call: TRBJ2-2; cdr3_nt: TGTGCCAGTAGTCCGAGAACAGGTACCGGGGAGCTGTTTTTT; cdr3_aa: CASSPRTGTGELFF
v_call: TRBV7-8; clone_size: -; d_call: -; j_call: TRBJ2-1; cdr3_nt: TGTGCCAGCAGCTTAGAACCCGGACTCAGCTCCTACAATGAGCAGTTCTTC; cdr3_aa: CASSLEPGLSSYNEQFF
v_call: TRBV20-1; clone_size: -; d_call: -; j_call: TRBJ1-5; cdr3_nt: TGCAGTGCTAGTGGCAGGGGACGGCAGCCCCAGCATTTT; cdr3_aa: CSASGRGRQPQHF
v_call: TRBV7-2; clone_size: -; d_call: TRBD2; j_call: TRBJ2-3; cdr3_nt: TGTGCCAGCAGCTTATTAGCGGGGGGGTTCACAGATACGCAGTATTTT; cdr3_aa: CASSLLAGGFTDTQYF
v_call: TRBV7-3; clone_size: few; d_call: TRBD1; j_call: TRBJ2-1; cdr3_nt: TGTGCCAGCAGCTCTACAGGGGCCTACAATGAGCAGTTCTTC; cdr3_aa: CASSSTGAYNEQFF
v_call: TRBV5-1; clone_size: once; d_call: TRBD2; j_call: TRBJ2-5; cdr3_nt: TGCGCCAGCAGCCCACTAGCGGGAGTTCAAGAGACCCAGTACTTC; cdr3_aa: CASSPLAGVQETQYF
v_call: TRBV19; clone_size: -; d_call: TRBD2; j_call: TRBJ2-7; cdr3_nt: TGTGCCAGTAGTCGTTTCCTAGCGGAAGCATACGAGCAGTACTTC; cdr3_aa: CASSRFLAEAYEQYF
v_call: TRBV7-9; clone_size: once; d_call: -; j_call: TRBJ2-1; cdr3_nt: TGTGCCAGCAGCGTCGGTCCTTTACTGAACTACAATGAGCAGTTCTTC; cdr3_aa: CASSVGPLLNYNEQFF
v_call: TRBV6-1; clone_size: -; d_call: TRBD1; j_call: TRBJ1-5; cdr3_nt: TGTGCCAGCAGTGAAGCGTTGACAGGGCCAAGCAATCAGCCCCAGCATTTT; cdr3_aa: CASSEALTGPSNQPQHF
v_call: TRBV3-1/TRBV3-2; clone_size: -; d_call: -; j_call: TRBJ1-2; cdr3_nt: TGTGCCAGCAGCCAAATAGACAGCAACTATGGCTACACCTTC; cdr3_aa: CASSQIDSNYGYTF
v_call: TRBV5-1; clone_size: -; d_call: TRBD1; j_call: TRBJ2-2; cdr3_nt: TGCGCCAGCAGCTTCACAGGGGACACCGGGGAGCTGTTTTTT; cdr3_aa: CASSFTGDTGELFF
v_call: TRBV3-1/TRBV3-2; clone_size: -; d_call: -; j_call: TRBJ2-3; cdr3_nt: TGTGCCAGCAGCCCTTCGGCAGGGGTAAGGGATACGCAGTATTTT; cdr3_aa: CASSPSAGVRDTQYF
v_call: TRBV19; clone_size: few; d_call: TRBD1; j_call: TRBJ1-4; cdr3_nt: TGTGCCAGTAGACCAGGGGGCAGTGAAAAACTGTTTTTT; cdr3_aa: CASRPGGSEKLFF
v_call: TRBV6-5; clone_size: few; d_call: -; j_call: TRBJ2-7; cdr3_nt: TGTGCCAGCAGTTACGAGGCAGGGGTATGGAAGGAGCAGTACTTC; cdr3_aa: CASSYEAGVWKEQYF
v_call: TRBV6-2/TRBV6-3; clone_size: -; d_call: -; j_call: TRBJ2-5; cdr3_nt: TGTGCCAGCAGCCTATCGTCCGAGACCCAGTACTTC; cdr3_aa: CASSLSSETQYF
v_call: TRBV9; clone_size: once; d_call: -; j_call: TRBJ2-3; cdr3_nt: TGTGCCAGCAGCGTAGATTGGGGGGGCCCAGATACGCAGTATTTT; cdr3_aa: CASSVDWGGPDTQYF
v_call: TRBV5-1; clone_size: -; d_call: TRBD1; j_call: TRBJ2-7; cdr3_nt: TGCGCCAGCAGCCCGGGACAGGGGGCCTACGAGCAGTACTTC; cdr3_aa: CASSPGQGAYEQYF
v_call: TRBV11-2; clone_size: few; d_call: TRBD1; j_call: TRBJ2-2; cdr3_nt: TGTGCCAGCAGCCCGGGACAGAGCGTTATTTTGGGGGAGCTGTTTTTT; cdr3_aa: CASSPGQSVILGELFF
v_call: TRBV27; clone_size: -; d_call: -; j_call: TRBJ2-7; cdr3_nt: TGTGCCCTAGAGAAGTCCTACGAGCAGTACTTC; cdr3_aa: CALEKSYEQYF
v_call: TRBV28; clone_size: -; d_call: TRBD1; j_call: TRBJ1-6; cdr3_nt: TGTGCCAGCAGTTCCCCAGGGGGCCCATCTAATTCACCCCTCCACTTT; cdr3_aa: CASSSPGGPSNSPLHF
v_call: TRBV19; clone_size: -; d_call: -; j_call: TRBJ1-5; cdr3_nt: TGTGCCAGTAGTAGGGTCGGGGATCAGCCCCAGCATTTT; cdr3_aa: CASSRVGDQPQHF
v_call: TRBV2; clone_size: -; d_call: TRBD1; j_call: TRBJ2-4; cdr3_nt: TGTGCCAGCAGTGGTGGACAGGGGGTATTGAAAAACATTCAGTACTTC; cdr3_aa: CASSGGQGVLKNIQYF
v_call: TRBV6-5; clone_size: -; d_call: -; j_call: TRBJ1-6; cdr3_nt: TGTGCCAGCAGTTACTCGTATGGGAGAGGTTCACCCCTCCACTTT; cdr3_aa: CASSYSYGRGSPLHF
v_call: TRBV3-1/TRBV3-2; clone_size: -; d_call: TRBD1; j_call: TRBJ1-5; cdr3_nt: TGTGCCAGCAGCCAAACCGGGACAGGGACGGGCAATCAGCCCCAGCATTTT; cdr3_aa: CASSQTGTGTGNQPQHF
v_call: TRBV6-5; clone_size: -; d_call: -; j_call: TRBJ2-7; cdr3_nt: TGTGCCAGCAGCAATGGACTCTTTTACGAGCAGTACTTC; cdr3_aa: CASSNGLFYEQYF
v_call: TRBV10-3; clone_size: -; d_call: -; j_call: TRBJ1-2; cdr3_nt: TGTGCCATCAGTGAGACAGCTTACTATGGCTACACCTTC; cdr3_aa: CAISETAYYGYTF
v_call: TRBV3-1/TRBV3-2; clone_size: -; d_call: -; j_call: TRBJ2-1; cdr3_nt: TGTGCCAGCAGCCGACCCATGAGCGCCTACAATGAGCAGTTCTTC; cdr3_aa: CASSRPMSAYNEQFF
v_call: TRBV20-1; clone_size: -; d_call: -; j_call: TRBJ1-2; cdr3_nt: TGCAGTGCTAGTAGCGGGAGCTATGGCTACACCTTC; cdr3_aa: CSASSGSYGYTF
v_call: TRBV10-3; clone_size: -; d_call: -; j_call: TRBJ2-2; cdr3_nt: TGTGCCATCCGGGGTTGGGTGGACACCGGGGAGCTGTTTTTT; cdr3_aa: CAIRGWVDTGELFF
v_call: TRBV6-5; clone_size: few; d_call: TRBD2; j_call: TRBJ2-5; cdr3_nt: TGTGCCAGCAGTAGCGGGGGAGGGGTAGAGACCCAGTACTTC; cdr3_aa: CASSSGGGVETQYF
v_call: TRBV5-4; clone_size: -; d_call: TRBD1; j_call: TRBJ1-2; cdr3_nt: TGTGCCAGCAGCACCTCGGGACAGGGTCCTTCTAACTATGGCTACACCTTC; cdr3_aa: CASSTSGQGPSNYGYTF
v_call: TRBV21-1; clone_size: -; d_call: -; j_call: TRBJ1-4; cdr3_nt: TGTGCCAGCAGCAAAGAAAGTCCCCTAAGATACAGGGGCCGTACAACTAATGAAAAACTGTTTTTT; cdr3_aa: CASSKESPLRYRGRTTNEKLFF
v_call: TRBV24-1; clone_size: once; d_call: -; j_call: TRBJ2-1; cdr3_nt: TGTGCCACCAACGAGGGCGGATACAATGAGCAGTTCTTC; cdr3_aa: CATNEGGYNEQFF
v_call: TRBV7-2; clone_size: -; d_call: TRBD1; j_call: TRBJ1-1; cdr3_nt: TGTGCCAGCAGACTGACAGGGGTGAACACTGAAGCTTTCTTT; cdr3_aa: CASRLTGVNTEAFF
v_call: TRBV15; clone_size: -; d_call: TRBD1; j_call: TRBJ1-4; cdr3_nt: TGTGCCACCAGAGACCCGGGACAGGGGTTATCTTTAGCTGAAAAACTGTTTTTT; cdr3_aa: CATRDPGQGLSLAEKLFF
v_call: TRBV3-1/TRBV3-2; clone_size: few; d_call: TRBD2; j_call: TRBJ2-7; cdr3_nt: TGTGCCAGCAGCCAAGATCGTCTAGCGGGCAGATCCTACGAGCAGTACTTC; cdr3_aa: CASSQDRLAGRSYEQYF
v_call: TRBV2; clone_size: -; d_call: -; j_call: TRBJ2-7; cdr3_nt: TGTGCCAGCAGCGTGGGGAGGGGGGCCTACGAGCAGTACTTC; cdr3_aa: CASSVGRGAYEQYF
v_call: TRBV3-1/TRBV3-2; clone_size: once; d_call: -; j_call: TRBJ1-2; cdr3_nt: TGTGCCAGCAGCCAAGACAGTTGGGGCTACACCTTC; cdr3_aa: CASSQDSWGYTF
v_call: TRBV29-1; clone_size: -; d_call: -; j_call: TRBJ2-7; cdr3_nt: TGCAGCGTTGCGGGCACAGGGATTAACTCCTACGAGCAGTACTTC; cdr3_aa: CSVAGTGINSYEQYF
v_call: TRBV3-1/TRBV3-2; clone_size: -; d_call: TRBD2; j_call: TRBJ2-1; cdr3_nt: TGTGCCAGCACCCTGAGCGGGGGGGCCATCAATGAGCAGTTCTTC; cdr3_aa: CASTLSGGAINEQFF
v_call: TRBV28; clone_size: -; d_call: -; j_call: TRBJ2-7; cdr3_nt: TGTGCCAGCAGTATATTATATTCTCACGAGCAGTACTTC; cdr3_aa: CASSILYSHEQYF
v_call: TRBV6-1; clone_size: -; d_call: -; j_call: TRBJ2-5; cdr3_nt: TGTGCCAGCAGTGAAGCTGTCGGGTTAGTTCAGGAGACCCAGTACTTC; cdr3_aa: CASSEAVGLVQETQYF
v_call: TRBV6-6; clone_size: -; d_call: TRBD1; j_call: TRBJ1-4; cdr3_nt: TGTGCCAGCAGTCCCGGGACAGGACATAACCCTAATGAAAAACTGTTTTTT; cdr3_aa: CASSPGTGHNPNEKLFF